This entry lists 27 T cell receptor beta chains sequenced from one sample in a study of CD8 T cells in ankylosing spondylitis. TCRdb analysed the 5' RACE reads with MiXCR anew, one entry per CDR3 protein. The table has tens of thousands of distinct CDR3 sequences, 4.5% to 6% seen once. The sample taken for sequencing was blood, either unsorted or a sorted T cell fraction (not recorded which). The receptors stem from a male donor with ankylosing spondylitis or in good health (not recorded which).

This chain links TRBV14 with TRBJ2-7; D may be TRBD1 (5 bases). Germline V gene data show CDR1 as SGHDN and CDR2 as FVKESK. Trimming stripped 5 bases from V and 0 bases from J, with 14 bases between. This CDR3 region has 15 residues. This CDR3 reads CASSFTQGLSYEQYF. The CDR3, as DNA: TGTGCCAGCAGCTTTACGCAGGGCCTCTCCTACGAGCAGTACTTC.

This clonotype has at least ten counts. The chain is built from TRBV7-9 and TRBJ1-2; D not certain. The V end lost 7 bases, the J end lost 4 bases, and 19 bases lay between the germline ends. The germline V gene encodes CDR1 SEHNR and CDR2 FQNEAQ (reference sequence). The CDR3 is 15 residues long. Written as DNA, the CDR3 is TGTGCCAGCACCAATAGCGGGGATCAGGTCTATGGCTACACCTTC. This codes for CASTNSGDQVYGYTF.

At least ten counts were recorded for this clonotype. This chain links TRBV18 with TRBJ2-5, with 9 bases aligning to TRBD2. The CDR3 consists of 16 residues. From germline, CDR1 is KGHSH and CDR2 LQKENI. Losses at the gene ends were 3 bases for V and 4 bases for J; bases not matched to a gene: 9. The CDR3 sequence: CASSPARGGPTETQYF. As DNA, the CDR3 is TGTGCCAGCTCACCGGCGCGGGGGGGCCCCACAGAGACCCAGTACTTC.

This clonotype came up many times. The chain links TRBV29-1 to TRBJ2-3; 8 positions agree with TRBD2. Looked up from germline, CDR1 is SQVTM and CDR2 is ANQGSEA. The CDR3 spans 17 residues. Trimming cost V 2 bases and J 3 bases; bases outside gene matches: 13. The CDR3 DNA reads TGCAGCGTTGAATATGGGTCCGCGGGGGGACCTACAGATACGCAGTATTTT. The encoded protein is CSVEYGSAGGPTDTQYF.

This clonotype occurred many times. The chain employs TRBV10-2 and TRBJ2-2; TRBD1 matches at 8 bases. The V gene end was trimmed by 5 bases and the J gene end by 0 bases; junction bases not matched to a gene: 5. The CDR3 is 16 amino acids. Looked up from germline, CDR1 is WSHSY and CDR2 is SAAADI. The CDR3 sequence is CASSLGQGPNTGELFF. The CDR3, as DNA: TGCGCCAGCAGTCTCGGACAGGGACCGAACACCGGGGAGCTGTTTTTT.

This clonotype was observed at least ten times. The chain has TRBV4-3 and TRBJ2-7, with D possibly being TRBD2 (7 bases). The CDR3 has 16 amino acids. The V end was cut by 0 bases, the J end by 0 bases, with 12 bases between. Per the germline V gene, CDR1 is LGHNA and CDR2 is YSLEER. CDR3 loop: CASSQEYGGLSYEQYF. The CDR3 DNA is TGCGCCAGCAGCCAAGAATACGGGGGGCTCTCCTACGAGCAGTACTTC.

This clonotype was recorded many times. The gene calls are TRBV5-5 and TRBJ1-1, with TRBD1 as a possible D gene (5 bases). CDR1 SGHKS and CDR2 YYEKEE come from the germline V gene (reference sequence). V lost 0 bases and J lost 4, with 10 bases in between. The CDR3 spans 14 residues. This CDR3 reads CASSLGRVGTEAFF. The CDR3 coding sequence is TGTGCCAGCAGCTTGGGCAGGGTGGGCACTGAAGCTTTCTTT. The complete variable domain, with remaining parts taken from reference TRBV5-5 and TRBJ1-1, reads DAGVTQSPTHLIKTRGQQVTLRCSPISGHKSVSWYQQVLGQGPQFIFQYYEKEERGRGNFPDRFSARQFPNYSSELNVNALLLGDSALYLCASSLGRVGTEAFFGQGTRLTVV.

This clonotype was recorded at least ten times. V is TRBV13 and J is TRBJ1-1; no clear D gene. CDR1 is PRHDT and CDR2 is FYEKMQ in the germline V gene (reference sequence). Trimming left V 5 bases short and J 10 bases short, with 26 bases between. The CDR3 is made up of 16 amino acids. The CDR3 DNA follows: TGTGCCAGCAGCCCGCGAAATACCGAAGGGCCCGTGGGAGCTTTCTTT. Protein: CASSPRNTEGPVGAFF.

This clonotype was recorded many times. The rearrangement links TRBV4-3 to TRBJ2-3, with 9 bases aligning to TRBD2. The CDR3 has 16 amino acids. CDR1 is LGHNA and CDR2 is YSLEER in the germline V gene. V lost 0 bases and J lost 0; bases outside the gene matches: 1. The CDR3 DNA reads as TGCGCCAGCAGCCAAGACCTAGCGGGGAGCACAGATACGCAGTATTTT. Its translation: CASSQDLAGSTDTQYF.

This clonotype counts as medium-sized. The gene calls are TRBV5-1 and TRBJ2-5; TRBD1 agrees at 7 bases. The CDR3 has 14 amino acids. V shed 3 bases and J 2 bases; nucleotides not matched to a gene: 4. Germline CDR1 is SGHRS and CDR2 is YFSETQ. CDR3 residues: CASSSRTGQETQYF. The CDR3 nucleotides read TGCGCCAGCAGCTCAAGGACAGGACAAGAGACCCAGTACTTC.

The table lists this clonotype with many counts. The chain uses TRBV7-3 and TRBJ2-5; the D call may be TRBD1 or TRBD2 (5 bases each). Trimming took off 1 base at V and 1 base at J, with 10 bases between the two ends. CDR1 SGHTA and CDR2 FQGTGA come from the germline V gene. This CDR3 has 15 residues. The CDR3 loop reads CASSLNYGGQETQYF. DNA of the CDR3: TGTGCCAGCAGCTTAAATTATGGGGGCCAAGAGACCCAGTACTTC.

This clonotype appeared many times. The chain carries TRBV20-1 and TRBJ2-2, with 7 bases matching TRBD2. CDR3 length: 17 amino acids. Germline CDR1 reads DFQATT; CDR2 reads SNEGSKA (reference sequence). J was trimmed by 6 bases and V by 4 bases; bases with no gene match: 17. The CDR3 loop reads CSATLSRGGPRAGELFF. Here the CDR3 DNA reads TGCAGTGCTACTCTTAGTCGGGGAGGGCCCCGGGCCGGGGAGCTGTTTTTT.

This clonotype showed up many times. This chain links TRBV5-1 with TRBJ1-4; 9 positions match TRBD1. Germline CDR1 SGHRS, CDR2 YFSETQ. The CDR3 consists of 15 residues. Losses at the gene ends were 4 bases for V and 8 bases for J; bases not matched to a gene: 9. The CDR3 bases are TGCGCCAGCAGCCCACAGGGGGCATCACTGGAAAAACTGTTTTTT. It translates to CASSPQGASLEKLFF.

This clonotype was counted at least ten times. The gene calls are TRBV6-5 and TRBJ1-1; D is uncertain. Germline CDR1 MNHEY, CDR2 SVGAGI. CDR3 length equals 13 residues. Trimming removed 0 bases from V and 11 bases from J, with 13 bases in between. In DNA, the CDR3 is TGTGCCAGCAGTTACTCTGTTACGCTAGATGCTTTCTTT. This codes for CASSYSVTLDAFF.

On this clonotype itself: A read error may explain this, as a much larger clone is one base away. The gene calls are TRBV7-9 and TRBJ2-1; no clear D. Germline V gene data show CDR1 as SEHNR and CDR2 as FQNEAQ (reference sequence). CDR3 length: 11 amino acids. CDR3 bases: TGTACCAGCAGCTCAAACAATGAGCAGTTCTTC. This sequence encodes CTSSSNNEQFF. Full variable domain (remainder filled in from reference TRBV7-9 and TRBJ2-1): DTGVSQNPRHKITKRGQNVTFRCDPISEHNRLYWYRQTLGQGPEFLTYFQNEAQLEKSRLLSDRFSAERPKGSFSTLEIQRTEQGDSAMYLCTSSSNNEQFFGPGTRLTVL.

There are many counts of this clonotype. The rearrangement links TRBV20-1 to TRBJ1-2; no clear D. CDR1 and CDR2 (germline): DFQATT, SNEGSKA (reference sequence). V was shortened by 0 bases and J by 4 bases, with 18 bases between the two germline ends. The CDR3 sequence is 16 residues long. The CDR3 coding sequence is TGCAGTGCTAGAGATAGTTCCGGTCAGGTGATCTATGGCTACACCTTC. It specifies CSARDSSGQVIYGYTF.

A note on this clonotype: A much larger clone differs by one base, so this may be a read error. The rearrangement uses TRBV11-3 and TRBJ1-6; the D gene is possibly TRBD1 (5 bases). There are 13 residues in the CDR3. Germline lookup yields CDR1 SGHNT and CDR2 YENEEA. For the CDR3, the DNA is TGTACCAGCAGCTTAGAGGGGTATTCACCCCTCCACTTT. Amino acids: CTSSLEGYSPLHF.

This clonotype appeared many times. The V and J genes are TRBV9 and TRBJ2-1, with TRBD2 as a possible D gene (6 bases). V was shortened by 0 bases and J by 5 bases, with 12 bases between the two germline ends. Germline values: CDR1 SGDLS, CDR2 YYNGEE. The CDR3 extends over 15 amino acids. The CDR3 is CASSVELARDNEQFF. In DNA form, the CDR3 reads TGTGCCAGCAGCGTAGAACTAGCAAGGGACAATGAGCAGTTCTTC.

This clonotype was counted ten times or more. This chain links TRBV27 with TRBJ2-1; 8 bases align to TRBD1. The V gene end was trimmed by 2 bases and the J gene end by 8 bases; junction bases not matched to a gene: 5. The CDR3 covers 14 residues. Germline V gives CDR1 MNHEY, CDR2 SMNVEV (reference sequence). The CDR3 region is CASSLKTGVDEQFF. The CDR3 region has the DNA TGTGCCAGCAGTTTAAAGACAGGGGTCGATGAGCAGTTCTTC.

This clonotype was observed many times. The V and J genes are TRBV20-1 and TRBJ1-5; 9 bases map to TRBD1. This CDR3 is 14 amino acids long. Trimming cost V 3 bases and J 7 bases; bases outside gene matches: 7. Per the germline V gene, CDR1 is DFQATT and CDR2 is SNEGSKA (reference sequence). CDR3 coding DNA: TGCAGTGCTAGCACCGGGACAGGGTGGCAGCCCCAGCATTTT. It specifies CSASTGTGWQPQHF.

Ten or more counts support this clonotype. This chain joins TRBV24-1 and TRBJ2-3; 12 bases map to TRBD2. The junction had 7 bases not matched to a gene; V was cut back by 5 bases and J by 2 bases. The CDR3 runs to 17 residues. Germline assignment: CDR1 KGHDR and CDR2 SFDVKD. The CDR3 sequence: CATSAPTSGRTTDTQYF. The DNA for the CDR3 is TGTGCCACCAGTGCACCTACTAGCGGGAGGACCACAGATACGCAGTATTTT.

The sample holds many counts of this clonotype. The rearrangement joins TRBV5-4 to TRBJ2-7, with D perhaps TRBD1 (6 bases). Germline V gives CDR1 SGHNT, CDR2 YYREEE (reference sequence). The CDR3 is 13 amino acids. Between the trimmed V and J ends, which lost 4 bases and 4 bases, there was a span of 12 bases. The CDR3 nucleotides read TGTGCCAGCAGCAGGGGGACGGCTTACGAGCAGTACTTC. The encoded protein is CASSRGTAYEQYF.

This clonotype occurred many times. CDR3 sequence: CASSLWQGHQGDTEAFF. The CDR3 DNA is TGCGCCAGCAGCTTGTGGCAGGGGCATCAGGGGGACACTGAAGCTTTCTTT. The chain couples TRBV5-1 to TRBJ1-1; 7 nucleotides agree with TRBD1. The ends lost 1 base at V and 3 bases at J; junction bases unmatched: 12. CDR1 and CDR2 from the germline V gene are SGHRS and YFSETQ. The length of the CDR3 is 17 residues.

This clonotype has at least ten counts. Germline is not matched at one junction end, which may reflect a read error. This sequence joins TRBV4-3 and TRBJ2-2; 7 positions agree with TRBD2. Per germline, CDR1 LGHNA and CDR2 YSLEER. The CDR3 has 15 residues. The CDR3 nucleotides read TGCGCCAGCAGTCAAGGGAGGGCCGGCACCGGGGAGCTGTTTTTT. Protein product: CASSQGRAGTGELFF.

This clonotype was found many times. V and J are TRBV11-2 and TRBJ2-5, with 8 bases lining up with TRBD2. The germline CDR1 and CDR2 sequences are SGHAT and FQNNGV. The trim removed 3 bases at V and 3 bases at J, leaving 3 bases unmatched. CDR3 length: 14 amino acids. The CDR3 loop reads CASSLAGGEETQYF. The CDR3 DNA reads TGTGCCAGCAGCTTGGCGGGGGGAGAAGAGACCCAGTACTTC.

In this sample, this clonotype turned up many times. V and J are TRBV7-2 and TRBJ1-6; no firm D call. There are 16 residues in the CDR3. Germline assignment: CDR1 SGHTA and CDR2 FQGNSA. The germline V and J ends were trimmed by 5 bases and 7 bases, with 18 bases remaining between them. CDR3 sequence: CASSRDLGAGNSPLHF. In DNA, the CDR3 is TGTGCCAGCAGCCGTGATCTAGGCGCGGGCAATTCACCCCTCCACTTT.

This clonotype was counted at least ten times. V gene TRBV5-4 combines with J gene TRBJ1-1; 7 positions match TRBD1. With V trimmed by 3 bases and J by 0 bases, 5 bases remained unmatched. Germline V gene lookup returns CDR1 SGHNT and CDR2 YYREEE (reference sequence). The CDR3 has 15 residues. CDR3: CASSSQDRVNTEAFF. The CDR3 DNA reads TGTGCCAGCAGCTCTCAAGACAGGGTGAACACTGAAGCTTTCTTT.